What follows are 16 T cell receptor beta chains derived from one specimen sequenced in a study of T cell changes during pregnancy in multiple sclerosis. Generated by immunoSEQ multiplex PCR, the TCRdb table keeps only in-frame clones and is missing some. The table has tens of thousands of clones, roughly 90% seen once. Sample: peripheral blood, taken after pregnancy. The receptor source for this set is a female donor in good health, enrolled as a control in a pregnancy study.

This CDR3 reads CASSLSQGTSTNEKLFF. The CDR3 region has the DNA TGTGCCAGCAGTTTATCTCAAGGGACTTCAACTAATGAAAAACTGTTTTTT. J is TRBJ1-4 and V is TRBV27; perhaps TRBD1 as D (5 bases). Looked up from germline, CDR1 is MNHEY and CDR2 is SMNVEV (reference sequence). Trimming cost V 0 bases and J 0 bases, with 11 bases left between them. This CDR3 region has 17 residues.

This chain connects TRBV7-8 to TRBJ2-7; the match to TRBD2 covers 11 bases. Germline assignment: CDR1 SGHVS and CDR2 FQNEAQ. V lost 5 bases, J lost 0 bases, and 3 bases stayed unmatched. This CDR3 has 15 amino acids. The CDR3 nucleotides read TGTGCCAGCAGCCTCACTAGCGGGAGCTCCTACGAGCAGTACTTC. Its protein product is CASSLTSGSSYEQYF.

V is TRBV11-3 and J is TRBJ2-7, with TRBD2 as a possible D gene (5 bases). The CDR3 runs 13 residues. Germline V gene sequence: CDR1 SGHNT, CDR2 YENEEA. The V end lost 8 bases, the J end lost 1 base, and 12 bases lay between the germline ends. The CDR3 DNA is TGTGCCAGCTGCCGGGGTGGGTCCTACGAGCAGTACTTC. This gives the protein CASCRGGSYEQYF.

This rearrangement joins TRBV9 to TRBJ2-7; TRBD2 is a possible D gene (5 bases). Trimming removed 0 bases at V and 0 bases at J, with 13 bases between. Germline CDR1 SGDLS, CDR2 YYNGEE. This CDR3 is 16 amino acids long. The CDR3 is CASSVGGAVRSYEQYF. CDR3 coding DNA: TGTGCCAGCAGCGTAGGTGGAGCGGTCCGCTCCTACGAGCAGTACTTC.

This chain joins TRBV18 and TRBJ1-3, with unresolved D. The ends were cut back, 5 bases at V and 0 bases at J, with 17 bases in the middle. Germline V gene lookup returns CDR1 KGHSH and CDR2 LQKENI. The CDR3 has 17 residues. CDR3 DNA sequence: TGTGCCAGCTCAAGCTTTAGACTGTCAAGCTCTGGAAACACCATATATTTT. It specifies CASSSFRLSSSGNTIYF.

V usage is TRBV6-5 and J usage is TRBJ1-5; a weak D match, TRBD1 (5 bases). V was clipped by 5 bases and J by 0 bases, with 11 bases between them. Germline loops: CDR1 MNHEY, CDR2 SVGAGI. CDR3 size: 15 residues. The CDR3 protein is CASSPRGNSNQPQHF. The CDR3 nucleotides are TGTGCCAGCAGTCCAAGGGGAAATAGCAATCAGCCCCAGCATTTT.

The V call is TRBV4-3, the J call TRBJ1-5, with D unresolved. The ends were cut back, 1 base at V and 7 bases at J, with 8 bases in the middle. CDR1 LGHNA and CDR2 YSLEER come from the germline V gene. The CDR3 spans 13 residues. CDR3 DNA sequence: TGCGCCAGCAGCCAAGCCCGGGGACAGCCCCAGCATTTT. Translated: CASSQARGQPQHF.

The CDR3 DNA is TGTGCCAGCAGCTGGGGACTAGCGGGGCACTACGAGCAGTACTTC. As protein: CASSWGLAGHYEQYF. This chain connects TRBV11-2 to TRBJ2-7, with 13 nucleotides matching TRBD2. CDR1 and CDR2 from the germline V gene are SGHAT and FQNNGV. The junction had 3 bases not matched to a gene; V was cut back by 4 bases and J by 3 bases. The CDR3 runs to 15 residues. Combining the CDR3 with reference TRBV11-2 and TRBJ2-7 gives the whole variable domain EAGVAQSPRYKIIEKRQSVAFWCNPISGHATLYWYQQILGQGPKLLIQFQNNGVVDDSQLPKDRFSAERLKGVDSTLKIQPAKLEDSAVYLCASSWGLAGHYEQYFGPGTRLTVT.

V usage is TRBV28 and J usage is TRBJ1-2, with 9 bases that match TRBD1. Trimming took 3 bases from V and 2 from J; bases not matched to a gene: 1. Germline V gives CDR1 MDHEN, CDR2 SYDVKM. The CDR3 covers 14 residues. The CDR3 DNA is TGTGCCAGCAGTTTCGGACAGGGGAACTATGGCTACACCTTC. It yields the protein CASSFGQGNYGYTF.

The chain links TRBV19 to TRBJ1-5; D is possibly TRBD1 (5 bases). CDR1 and CDR2 (germline): LNHDA, SQIVND (reference sequence). CDR3 length: 17 amino acids. V lost 3 bases and J lost 2, with 17 bases in between. In nucleotides, the CDR3 is TGTGCCAGTAGTATGGACCCGCAGGGCCCCCGCAATCAGCCCCAGCATTTT. Residues: CASSMDPQGPRNQPQHF.

The count of this clone is one. The J gene is TRBJ2-5, the V gene TRBV4-1; the D is unclear. The V and J ends lost 4 bases and 3 bases respectively, with 15 bases between them. CDR3 length equals 15 residues. Germline CDR1 MGHRA, CDR2 YSYEKL. The CDR3 is CASSPGAQDKETQYF. DNA for the CDR3: TGCGCCAGCAGCCCAGGTGCTCAGGATAAAGAGACCCAGTACTTC.

This clone was seen once. The chain carries TRBV7-9 and TRBJ1-3; D perhaps matches TRBD1 (6 bases). The V gene lost 1 base and the J gene lost 2 bases, with 12 bases spanning the gap. This CDR3 is built from 16 residues. CDR1 and CDR2 (germline): SEHNR, FQNEAQ (reference sequence). The CDR3 loop reads CASSLVGQGPGNTIYF. The CDR3 DNA sequence: TGTGCCAGCAGCTTAGTGGGCCAGGGGCCTGGAAACACCATATATTTT.

The CDR3 protein is CASSLVSGSHQPQHF. Written as DNA, the CDR3 is TGCGCCAGCAGCTTGGTTTCAGGGTCGCACCAGCCCCAGCATTTT. The chain couples TRBV5-1 to TRBJ1-5; possible D gene TRBD1, 5 bases. Germline CDR1 reads SGHRS; CDR2 reads YFSETQ. With 0 bases removed from V and 7 bases from J, the gap between germline ends came to 14 bases. This CDR3 has 15 amino acids.

This clone was picked up one time. The chain links TRBV29-1 to TRBJ2-7, with a possible D match to TRBD1 (5 bases). This CDR3 is built from 11 residues. Trimming pared 7 bases from V and 5 bases from J, leaving 12 bases between. Germline V lookup: CDR1 SQVTM, CDR2 ANQGSEA. The CDR3 bases are TGCAGCGGTGGGGCGGCCCACGAGCAGTACTTC. Amino acid sequence: CSGGAAHEQYF.

CDR3 region: CASSHKGGAGTGELFF. For the CDR3, the DNA is TGTGCCAGTAGCCACAAGGGGGGGGCTGGCACCGGGGAGCTGTTTTTT. This rearrangement joins TRBV19 to TRBJ2-2; TRBD2 is a possible D gene (7 bases). In germline, CDR1 is LNHDA, CDR2 SQIVND (reference sequence). The V end lost 6 bases, the J end lost 4 bases, and 18 bases lay between the germline ends. The CDR3 contains 16 residues. Supplemented by reference TRBV19 and TRBJ2-2, the full variable domain reads DGGITQSPKYLFRKEGQNVTLSCEQNLNHDAMYWYRQDPGQGLRLIYYSQIVNDFQKGDIAEGYSVSREKKESFPLTVTSAQKNPTAFYLCASSHKGGAGTGELFFGEGSRLTVL.

The chain joins TRBV5-6 to TRBJ1-1, with 9 bases aligning to TRBD1. CDR1 is SGHDT and CDR2 is YYEEEE in the germline V gene. J was trimmed by 8 bases and V by 2 bases; bases with no gene match: 7. The length of the CDR3 is 14 residues. The CDR3, as DNA: TGTGCCAGCAGCTTCGGGACAGGGTCGTTGGAAGCTTTCTTT. It specifies CASSFGTGSLEAFF.